These 30 T cell receptor beta chains share one sample of origin, sequenced in a study of T cell responses to AZD1222 COVID-19 vaccine. TCRdb's table, derived via immunoSEQ multiplex PCR, lists solely in-frame clones and lacks some. The sample comprises around 180,000 clones, roughly 88% of which are singletons, and approximately 0.49% rests with the top ten. This specimen was peripheral blood, taken on day 0 of AZD1222 vaccination. The receptors here all came from an adult in good health.

The V gene is TRBV3-1 (or the pseudogene TRBV3-2), the J gene TRBJ2-1, with D hard to call. The CDR3 totals 12 residues. The V and J ends lost 3 bases and 9 bases respectively, with 9 bases between them. In germline, CDR1 is LGHDT, CDR2 YNNKEL (reference sequence). The CDR3 DNA sequence: TGTGCCAGCAGCCACCGTCGAAGTGAGCAGTTCTTC. The encoded protein is CASSHRRSEQFF.

V usage is TRBV15 and J usage is TRBJ1-1; a possible D gene is TRBD1 (5 bases). V was cut by 0 bases and J by 4 bases, with 6 bases left in between. This CDR3 has 13 amino acids. Germline CDR1 LNHNV, CDR2 YYDKDF (reference sequence). CDR3 loop: CATSREGTTEAFF. CDR3 in DNA: TGTGCCACCAGCAGAGAGGGGACCACTGAAGCTTTCTTT.

The V call is TRBV30, the J call TRBJ1-2; D unclear. The CDR3 extends over 18 amino acids. CDR1 and CDR2 from the germline V gene are GTSNPN and SVGIG (reference sequence). The germline V and J ends were trimmed by 0 bases and 3 bases, with 23 bases remaining between them. The CDR3 nucleotides are TGTGCCTGGAGTGTAATAAGTTTAGGGAGGCGGGGAGACTATGGCTACACCTTC. Protein: CAWSVISLGRRGDYGYTF.

The genes are TRBV6-5 and TRBJ2-5, with 8 bases aligning to TRBD2. The CDR3 is 13 amino acids. Germline loops: CDR1 MNHEY, CDR2 SVGAGI. The V and J ends lost 7 bases and 10 bases, in that order; junction bases with no gene match: 11. The CDR3 DNA follows: TGTGCCAGCATGAGAACTAGCGGACCCCTCCAGTACTTC. Its protein product is CASMRTSGPLQYF.

The rearrangement joins TRBV20-1 to TRBJ2-1; D assignment may be TRBD1 or TRBD2 (6 bases each). V was trimmed by 3 bases and J by 0 bases, leaving 9 bases between them. CDR1 and CDR2 from the germline V gene are DFQATT and SNEGSKA (reference sequence). The CDR3 extends over 14 amino acids. Here the CDR3 reads CSASGGPSYNEQFF. The CDR3 region has the DNA TGCAGTGCTAGTGGGGGGCCCTCCTACAATGAGCAGTTCTTC.

The V and J genes are TRBV30 and TRBJ1-2; D is unresolved. CDR1 and CDR2 from the germline V gene are GTSNPN and SVGIG (reference sequence). V was clipped by 2 bases and J by 8 bases, with 12 bases between them. CDR3 length equals 12 residues. In nucleotides, the CDR3 is TGTGCCTGGAGTCTTACCTTGGAGGGCTACACCTTC. Its translation is CAWSLTLEGYTF.

The chain combines TRBV7-2 with TRBJ1-1; D gene ambiguous. CDR1 is SGHTA and CDR2 is FQGNSA in the germline V gene. The V end lost 4 bases, the J end lost 2 bases, and 11 bases lay between the germline ends. CDR3 length equals 14 residues. CDR3 coding DNA: TGTGCCAGCAGCTCCTCCGGGATTAACACTGAAGCTTTCTTT. Translation gives CASSSSGINTEAFF.

The J gene is TRBJ1-1, the V gene TRBV5-1, with 9 bases identical to TRBD1. The V gene end was trimmed by 4 bases and the J gene end by 1 base; junction bases not matched to a gene: 8. Germline CDR1 and CDR2: SGHRS and YFSETQ. The CDR3 runs to 16 residues. The CDR3 protein is CASSVSPGQGNTEAFF. The DNA for the CDR3 is TGCGCCAGCAGCGTCTCCCCGGGACAGGGGAACACTGAAGCTTTCTTT. Full variable domain (outside the CDR3, taken from reference TRBV5-1 and TRBJ1-1): KAGVTQTPRYLIKTRGQQVTLSCSPISGHRSVSWYQQTPGQGLQFLFEYFSETQRNKGNFPGRFSGRQFSNSRSEMNVSTLELGDSALYLCASSVSPGQGNTEAFFGQGTRLTVV.

The chain couples TRBV5-6 to TRBJ1-1; 8 bases are a match to TRBD1. V lost 6 bases to trimming and J lost 3 bases; unmatched junction nucleotides: 7. The CDR3 has 14 amino acids. Germline CDR1 reads SGHDT; CDR2 reads YYEEEE. The CDR3 nucleotides read TGTGCCAGCAAAAGGACAGGGATTGACACTGAAGCTTTCTTT. It translates to CASKRTGIDTEAFF.

The V call is TRBV10-1, the J call TRBJ2-2, with a weak D call TRBD1 (6 bases). From germline, CDR1 is WNHNN and CDR2 SYGVQD (reference sequence). Trimming took 0 bases from V and 1 from J, leaving 9 bases between them. The CDR3 is made up of 16 amino acids. In DNA form, the CDR3 reads TGCGCCAGCAGTGAGTCGCCCAGGGGGAACACCGGGGAGCTGTTTTTT. Translating gives CASSESPRGNTGELFF.

The rearrangement joins TRBV25-1 to TRBJ1-2; 7 positions agree with TRBD1. Germline loops: CDR1 MGHDK, CDR2 SYGVNS. The CDR3 runs 14 residues. V gave up 5 bases and J gave up 4 bases; unmatched junction bases: 7. This chain's CDR3 is CASSRAGGGYGYTF. The CDR3, as DNA: TGTGCCAGCAGTCGGGCAGGGGGAGGCTATGGCTACACCTTC.

The CDR3 loop is CASSTSGGADTQYF. CDR3 nucleotides: TGTGCCAGCAGTACTAGCGGGGGGGCAGATACGCAGTATTTT. The chain recombines TRBV6-4 with TRBJ2-3; 13 bases are shared with TRBD2. In germline, CDR1 is MRHNA, CDR2 SNTAGT. The CDR3 spans 14 residues. V lost 5 bases and J lost 4; bases outside the gene matches: 0.

The J gene is TRBJ2-5, the V gene TRBV11-2; TRBD2 agrees at 7 bases. Germline assignment: CDR1 SGHAT and CDR2 FQNNGV. The CDR3 is 15 residues long. V shed 5 bases, J shed 5 bases, and the junction held 11 bases outside the gene matches. Here the CDR3 reads CASSLPGGTMETQYF. Written as DNA, the CDR3 is TGTGCCAGCAGCCTACCGGGGGGAACGATGGAGACCCAGTACTTC.

V gene TRBV7-3 combines with J gene TRBJ2-7, with TRBD1 matching 9 bases. Germline CDR1 is SGHTA and CDR2 is FQGTGA. With V trimmed by 1 base and J by 1 base, 11 bases remained unmatched. The length of the CDR3 is 18 residues. The CDR3 loop reads CASSLRGQGARRSYEQYF. CDR3 DNA sequence: TGTGCCAGCAGCTTAAGGGGACAGGGAGCTAGGAGATCCTACGAGCAGTACTTC.

The V call is TRBV19, the J call TRBJ1-5; perhaps TRBD1 as D (5 bases). This CDR3 spans 18 amino acids. V was pared by 3 bases and J by 0 bases, with 18 bases between. CDR1 is LNHDA, CDR2 SQIVND, per germline (reference sequence). CDR3 bases: TGTGCCAGTAGTATTTCTGGGAGAGGGGCGCGTAGCAATCAGCCCCAGCATTTT. Translating gives CASSISGRGARSNQPQHF.

CDR3 sequence (DNA): TGTGCCAGCAGCTTGGGACAGGGAGACTATGGCTACACCTTC. Translated, it gives CASSLGQGDYGYTF. The chain employs TRBV5-5 and TRBJ1-2; 7 bases line up with TRBD1. The junction had 2 bases not matched to a gene; V was cut back by 0 bases and J by 3 bases. The CDR3 is 14 residues long. The V gene's germline CDR1 is SGHKS and CDR2 YYEKEE (reference sequence).

The J gene is TRBJ2-1, the V gene TRBV24-1; 7 bases align to TRBD1. Unmatched junction bases numbered 5, after V lost 1 base and J lost 0 bases. The CDR3 has 17 residues. Germline V gene lookup returns CDR1 KGHDR and CDR2 SFDVKD. Written as DNA, the CDR3 is TGTGCCACCAGTGATTTCGGGCAGGGGGTCTCCTACAATGAGCAGTTCTTC. Its translation: CATSDFGQGVSYNEQFF.

The chain joins TRBV5-4 to TRBJ2-7, with 8 bases matching TRBD2. The CDR3 is 16 amino acids. Germline V gene data show CDR1 as SGHNT and CDR2 as YYREEE (reference sequence). Trimming cost V 4 bases and J 6 bases; bases outside gene matches: 15. The CDR3 reads CASSRMSGGLSPEQYF. The CDR3 nucleotides read TGTGCCAGCAGCCGCATGTCGGGGGGGCTGAGTCCCGAGCAGTACTTC.

This CDR3 reads CASSSKGGYTDTQYF. The CDR3 DNA follows: TGTGCCAGCAGCTCGAAGGGGGGGTACACAGATACGCAGTATTTT. The gene calls are TRBV7-6 and TRBJ2-3, with a tentative D call TRBD2 (7 bases). With 4 bases removed from V and 2 bases from J, the gap between germline ends came to 13 bases. This CDR3 comprises 15 residues. Germline V gene data show CDR1 as SGHVS and CDR2 as FNYEAQ.

The chain is built from TRBV28 and TRBJ1-6; D gene ambiguous. The germline V gene has CDR1 MDHEN and CDR2 SYDVKM. The CDR3 contains 18 residues. Deletions cut 3 bases from V and 1 base from J, with 16 bases between. Written as DNA, the CDR3 is TGTGCCAGCAGTTTTGGAGGAACTAAGAGGTCCTATAATTCACCCCTCCACTTT. Encoded protein: CASSFGGTKRSYNSPLHF.

CDR3 sequence: CASSRRQGQGEKLFF. In DNA form, the CDR3 reads TGTGCCAGCTCACGACGACAGGGCCAGGGTGAAAAACTGTTTTTT. V and J are TRBV18 and TRBJ1-4; 7 positions match TRBD1. Germline CDR1 and CDR2: KGHSH and LQKENI. V trimming: 4 bases; J trimming: 7 bases; junction bases outside the gene matches: 9. This CDR3 spans 15 amino acids.

This chain joins TRBV15 and TRBJ1-1; D gene ambiguous. The V and J ends lost 1 base and 8 bases respectively, with 11 bases between them. The CDR3 length is 13 residues. CDR1 is LNHNV, CDR2 YYDKDF, per germline (reference sequence). The DNA for the CDR3 is TGTGCCACCAGCAGAGGGTGGAAGGAGGAAGCTTTCTTT. It specifies CATSRGWKEEAFF.

The chain combines TRBV27 with TRBJ2-3, with a possible D match to TRBD2 (6 bases). The CDR3 has 16 amino acids. Germline values: CDR1 MNHEY, CDR2 SMNVEV (reference sequence). The V end was cut by 5 bases, the J end by 0 bases, with 15 bases between. CDR3 nucleotide sequence: TGTGCCAGCAGTAAACCGGGAGCAAGTAGCACAGATACGCAGTATTTT. Its protein product is CASSKPGASSTDTQYF.

This sequence joins TRBV6-5 and TRBJ1-1; D gene uncertain. The ends were cut back, 6 bases at V and 3 bases at J, with 2 bases in the middle. CDR3 length: 10 residues. Germline V lookup: CDR1 MNHEY, CDR2 SVGAGI. The CDR3 DNA follows: TGTGCCAGCAGGCACACTGAAGCTTTCTTT. It specifies CASRHTEAFF.

This chain links TRBV4-3 with TRBJ2-2, with D perhaps TRBD2 (5 bases). Trimming stripped 1 base from V and 8 bases from J, with 8 bases between. Germline V gene lookup returns CDR1 LGHNA and CDR2 YSLEER. This CDR3 contains 13 residues. The CDR3 spells CASSQGGKGELFF. The DNA for the CDR3 is TGCGCCAGCAGCCAAGGAGGGAAAGGGGAGCTGTTTTTT.

This CDR3 reads CASSSRTARRNSPLHF. The CDR3 DNA sequence: TGTGCCAGCAGCTCCAGGACAGCCCGGAGAAATTCACCCCTCCACTTT. The V call is TRBV7-9, the J call TRBJ1-6, with D possibly matching TRBD1 (6 bases). From germline, CDR1 is SEHNR and CDR2 FQNEAQ (reference sequence). CDR3 length: 16 amino acids. The germline V and J ends were trimmed by 4 bases and 7 bases, with 17 bases remaining between them.

The genes are TRBV7-9 and TRBJ2-3, with 8 bases matching TRBD2. Germline CDR1 SEHNR, CDR2 FQNEAQ (reference sequence). J lost 4 bases, V lost 8 bases, and 14 bases had no gene match. This CDR3 is 16 amino acids long. In DNA form, the CDR3 reads TGTGCCAGCTCGAGGCGTGACGGGGGGGCCCCAGATACGCAGTATTTT. The encoded protein is CASSRRDGGAPDTQYF. Variable domain in full (rest from reference TRBV7-9 and TRBJ2-3): DTGVSQNPRHKITKRGQNVTFRCDPISEHNRLYWYRQTLGQGPEFLTYFQNEAQLEKSRLLSDRFSAERPKGSFSTLEIQRTEQGDSAMYLCASSRRDGGAPDTQYFGPGTRLTVL.

The rearrangement joins TRBV11-1 to TRBJ2-7; TRBD1 agrees at 9 bases. The CDR3 sequence is 16 residues long. Trimming removed 3 bases from V and 5 bases from J; junction bases left unmatched: 11. Germline assignment: CDR1 SGHAT and CDR2 FQDESV (reference sequence). CDR3 nucleotide sequence: TGTGCCAGCAGCTTGGCAACAGGGGGCGTCTTCCACGAGCAGTACTTC. Its protein product is CASSLATGGVFHEQYF.

CDR3 in amino acids: CASSEGQGLYEQYF. The CDR3, as DNA: TGTGCCAGCAGCGAGGGACAGGGGTTGTACGAGCAGTACTTC. The gene calls are TRBV9 and TRBJ2-7; TRBD1 matches 10 bases. The CDR3 extends over 14 amino acids. From germline, CDR1 is SGDLS and CDR2 YYNGEE. Trimming removed 3 bases from V and 4 bases from J; junction bases left unmatched: 4. Drawing the rest from reference TRBV9 and TRBJ2-7, the complete variable domain is DSGVTQTPKHLITATGQRVTLRCSPRSGDLSVYWYQQSLDQGLQFLIQYYNGEERAKGNILERFSAQQFPDLHSELNLSSLELGDSALYFCASSEGQGLYEQYFGPGTRLTVT.

The V call is TRBV27, the J call TRBJ1-2; D is perhaps TRBD1 (5 bases). The CDR3 covers 14 residues. V lost 6 bases and J 3 bases, leaving 14 bases between the germline ends. From germline, CDR1 is MNHEY and CDR2 SMNVEV (reference sequence). The CDR3 protein is CASSPGRGYYGYTF. The CDR3 DNA reads as TGTGCCAGCAGCCCTGGAAGGGGCTACTATGGCTACACCTTC.